These 14 T cell receptor beta chains originate from one sample sequenced in a study of blood T cell repertoires in COVID-19. Using immunoSEQ multiplex PCR, the repertoire was profiled, and TCRdb retains in-frame clones only, with some absent. The repertoire consists of 150,000 to 200,000 clones, with 75% to 85% occurring once and the leading ten covering 4.5% to 7.5%. Sequencing was carried out using PBMCs or T cells enriched from blood (not recorded which). These receptors originate from a man aged 35 to 55 who had recovered from COVID-19.

This rearrangement joins TRBV11-2 to TRBJ1-1, with TRBD1 as a possible D gene (5 bases). The CDR3 has 15 residues. Germline lookup yields CDR1 SGHAT and CDR2 FQNNGV. V lost 2 bases, J lost 4 bases, and 14 bases lay in between. CDR3 nucleotides: TGTGCCAGCAGCTTAACCGGGGGTATGAGCACTGAAGCTTTCTTT. This encodes CASSLTGGMSTEAFF.

The V gene is TRBV3-1 (or the pseudogene TRBV3-2), the J gene TRBJ1-2; 11 nucleotides match TRBD1. V was pared by 2 bases and J by 8 bases, with 7 bases of the junction left unmatched. The CDR3 spans 15 residues. CDR1 and CDR2 (germline): LGHDT, YNNKEL (reference sequence). CDR3 nucleotides: TGTGCCAGCAGCCAAACGGGACAGGGGGTCGGCGGCTACACCTTC. Translating gives CASSQTGQGVGGYTF.

This chain links TRBV6-5 with TRBJ1-2; D unclear. Trimming took off 4 bases at V and 4 bases at J, with 13 bases between the two ends. The CDR3 has 14 residues. The V gene's germline CDR1 is MNHEY and CDR2 SVGAGI. The DNA of the CDR3 is TGTGCCAGCAGTTCGGCCGGGAGCCTCTATGGCTACACCTTC. Its translation is CASSSAGSLYGYTF.

The genes are TRBV2 and TRBJ2-1, with TRBD2 matching over 11 bases. The CDR3 has 15 amino acids. In germline, CDR1 is SNHLY, CDR2 FYNNEI. Trimming took 5 bases from V and 3 from J; bases not matched to a gene: 3. Written as DNA, the CDR3 is TGTGCCAGCAGTATACTAGCGGGGGTCTACAATGAGCAGTTCTTC. Its translation is CASSILAGVYNEQFF. The whole variable domain, remainder taken from reference TRBV2 and TRBJ2-1, is EPEVTQTPSHQVTQMGQEVILRCVPISNHLYFYWYRQILGQKVEFLVSFYNNEISEKSEIFDDQFSVERPDGSNFTLKIRSTKLEDSAMYFCASSILAGVYNEQFFGPGTRLTVL.

The rearrangement joins TRBV6-5 to TRBJ1-2, with TRBD1 as a possible D gene (5 bases). Deletions cut 6 bases from V and 8 bases from J, with 16 bases between. This CDR3 region has 13 residues. Germline loops: CDR1 MNHEY, CDR2 SVGAGI. The CDR3 here is CASSRLGGWGYTF. DNA of the CDR3: TGTGCCAGCAGCCGCCTGGGGGGATGGGGCTACACCTTC.

Regarding this clone: This CDR3 is also generated by other DNA sequences in the sample. The chain has TRBV9 and TRBJ1-1; D ambiguous. This CDR3 comprises 14 residues. From germline, CDR1 is SGDLS and CDR2 YYNGEE. V was shortened by 0 bases and J by 4 bases, with 10 bases between the two germline ends. CDR3 protein: CASSVVGGSTEAFF. Written as DNA, the CDR3 is TGTGCCAGCAGCGTAGTAGGAGGGAGCACTGAAGCTTTCTTT.

The chain couples TRBV2 to TRBJ2-1; TRBD1 agrees at 7 bases. Germline trimming cut 7 bases from V and 0 bases from J; bases unmatched to any gene: 9. Germline assignment: CDR1 SNHLY and CDR2 FYNNEI. The CDR3 length is 16 residues. As DNA, the CDR3 is TGTGCCAGCACCTTAGAGGGGGCGAACTCCTACAATGAGCAGTTCTTC. Translating gives CASTLEGANSYNEQFF.

This clone was counted a single time. J is TRBJ2-7 and V is TRBV19, with D unresolved. This CDR3 comprises 13 residues. Germline CDR1 reads LNHDA; CDR2 reads SQIVND (reference sequence). V shed 3 bases and J shed 4 bases, with 10 bases lying between them. The CDR3 DNA is TGTGCCAGTAGTATTCATCGTCAGTACGAGCAGTACTTC. Its protein product is CASSIHRQYEQYF.

J is TRBJ2-7 and V is TRBV7-3, with 10 bases identical to TRBD1. The CDR3 length is 17 residues. Germline V gives CDR1 SGHTA, CDR2 FQGTGA. V dropped 2 bases and J dropped 2; count of bases not matched to a gene: 9. This CDR3 is CASSLPGWTGGTYEQYV. The CDR3 DNA reads TGTGCCAGCAGCTTACCGGGGTGGACAGGGGGAACCTACGAGCAGTACGTC.

Many counts were recorded for this clone. V usage is TRBV24-1 and J usage is TRBJ2-1; possibly TRBD2 for D (6 bases). The CDR3 runs to 16 residues. Germline CDR1 and CDR2: KGHDR and SFDVKD. Trimming left V 0 bases short and J 0 bases short, with 8 bases between. CDR3 nucleotides: TGTGCCACCAGTGATTTGGACGGGAGCTCCTACAATGAGCAGTTCTTC. It is translated as CATSDLDGSSYNEQFF.

This clone was detected only a few times. V is TRBV19 and J is TRBJ1-2; a weak D match, TRBD1 (5 bases). The CDR3 consists of 14 residues. V lost 3 bases and J 6 bases, leaving 14 bases between the germline ends. CDR1 and CDR2 from the germline V gene are LNHDA and SQIVND (reference sequence). The CDR3 sequence is CASSIVGGLDGYTF. CDR3 sequence (DNA): TGTGCCAGTAGTATTGTCGGGGGACTCGATGGCTACACCTTC.

This chain's CDR3 is CAISLGLAGGHSYEQYF. DNA for the CDR3: TGTGCCATCAGCCTCGGACTAGCGGGGGGGCACTCCTACGAGCAGTACTTC. The genes are TRBV10-3 and TRBJ2-7; TRBD2 matches 15 bases. CDR1 is ENHRY, CDR2 SYGVKD, per germline. V shed 6 bases and J 0 bases; nucleotides not matched to a gene: 6. The CDR3 totals 17 residues.

The V and J genes are TRBV10-3 and TRBJ1-2; no clear D. The CDR3 runs 14 residues. The germline V gene encodes CDR1 ENHRY and CDR2 SYGVKD. Between the trimmed V and J ends, which lost 6 bases and 3 bases, there was a span of 14 bases. CDR3 bases: TGTGCCATCAGGTCTAGTGGGAGCGACTATGGCTACACCTTC. Translation gives CAIRSSGSDYGYTF.

This rearrangement joins TRBV30 to TRBJ1-2; 9 bases fit TRBD1. Germline V lookup: CDR1 GTSNPN, CDR2 SVGIG (reference sequence). This CDR3 has 13 residues. V was clipped by 3 bases and J by 6 bases; unmatched bases: 5. CDR3 sequence reads: CAWRNRGLDGYTF. CDR3 nucleotides: TGTGCCTGGAGGAACAGGGGGCTGGATGGCTACACCTTC.